The clone carrying this T cell receptor beta chain was detected once. Its antigen is as yet unknown. The record originates from a study of cytomegalovirus exposure and HLA in healthy donors. Study-wide findings and caveats: First-cohort TCR clusters were later found to tend to co-occur in the roughly 130 validation repertoires. For most TCR sequences rarity was the rule, although some public TCRs occurred in many donors.

The table came from immunoSEQ multiplex PCR; TCRdb's copy has only in-frame clones and leaves some out. The sample carries some 150,000 clones, roughly 87% recorded once. Unmatched junction bases numbered 4, after V lost 0 bases and J lost 4 bases. CDR3 length: 16 amino acids. Germline CDR1 LNHNV, CDR2 YYDKDF (reference sequence). The sample was PBMCs. The clonotype comes from a young woman in good health and CMV-seropositive. The rearrangement links TRBV15 to TRBJ2-3, with TRBD2 identical over 10 bases. CDR3 sequence reads: CATSRDGLAGADTQYF. As DNA, the CDR3 is TGTGCCACCAGCAGAGATGGTCTAGCGGGGGCAGATACGCAGTATTTT.